These 3 T cell receptor beta chains came from one sample sequenced in a study of blood T cells in healthy people across ages. A second roughly 6 to 11 cycle PCR used barcoded and J-beta primers. TCRdb reanalysed the 5' RACE reads using MiXCR and keeps one entry per CDR3 protein. This sample has some 1.5 million distinct CDR3 sequences; about 45% occur once, and the top ten carry just over 4%. Material for sequencing was blood. The origin of the receptors is a woman aged 18-29 years in good health.

This chain links TRBV10-3 with TRBJ1-1, with a possible D match to TRBD1 (6 bases). The ends were cut back, 3 bases at V and 1 base at J, with 15 bases in the middle. The CDR3 runs to 16 residues. Germline V CDR1 and CDR2: ENHRY, SYGVKD. The CDR3 DNA reads as TGTGCCATCAGTGATACCCCGGACAGCGAGAACACTGAAGCTTTCTTT. It yields the protein CAISDTPDSENTEAFF.

This sequence joins TRBV20-1 and TRBJ1-2; D is unresolved. Looked up from germline, CDR1 is DFQATT and CDR2 is SNEGSKA (reference sequence). V shed 0 bases and J shed 5 bases, with 7 bases lying between them. This CDR3 spans 12 amino acids. The CDR3 sequence: CSARDSSYGYTF. CDR3 nucleotides: TGCAGTGCTAGAGATTCCAGTTATGGCTACACCTTC.

V usage is TRBV2 and J usage is TRBJ2-1; no firm D call. The tail of the sequence fits TRBJ2-7 better, so the J call may be wrong. The CDR3 is 14 residues long. The germline V gene encodes CDR1 SNHLY and CDR2 FYNNEI. The CDR3 DNA reads as TGTGCCAGCAGCGCAGAACTCGCCTACAATGAGCAGTACTTC. It codes for CASSAELAYNEQYF.